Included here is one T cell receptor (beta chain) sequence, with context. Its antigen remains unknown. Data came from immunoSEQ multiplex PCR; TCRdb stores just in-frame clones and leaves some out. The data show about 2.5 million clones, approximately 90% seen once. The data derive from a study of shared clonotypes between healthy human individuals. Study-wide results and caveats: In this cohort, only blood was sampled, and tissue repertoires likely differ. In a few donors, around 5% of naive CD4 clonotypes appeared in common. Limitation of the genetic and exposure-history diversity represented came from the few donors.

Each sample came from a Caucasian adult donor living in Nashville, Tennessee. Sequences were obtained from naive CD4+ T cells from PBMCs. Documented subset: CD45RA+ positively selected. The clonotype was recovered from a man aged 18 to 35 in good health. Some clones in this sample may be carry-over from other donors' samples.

The CDR3 region has the DNA TGTGCCAGCAGGAGATCTTTGGGGGGATGGGAGACCCAGTACTTC. The encoded protein is CASRRSLGGWETQYF. The rearrangement links TRBV6-5 to TRBJ2-5; a possible D gene is TRBD2 (6 bases). This CDR3 has 15 amino acids. Per germline, CDR1 MNHEY and CDR2 SVGAGI. V dropped 6 bases and J dropped 5 bases, with 19 bases sitting between them.